The rows below give T cell receptor beta chains drawn from one sample of a study of T-cell memory formation after mild COVID-19. TCRdb re-analysed the 5' RACE reads in MiXCR, keeping a single row per CDR3 protein. In the table there are 150,000 to 200,000 distinct CDR3 sequences, around 21% of which are singletons. Sequenced material: PBMCs or a T cell subset sorted from them (not recorded which). The receptors derive from an adult woman who had mild COVID-19 (a few samples of this study predate the infection). Cell type and time point are not known. CDR3s include the opening cysteine and the closing phenylalanine or tryptophan. A D gene is named only where the DNA matches it firmly. Expanded clones get a size class; other rows say once, few or many, or leave the size out.

clone_size	d_call	j_call	v_call	cdr3_nt	cdr3_aa
few	NA	TRBJ2-1	TRBV20-1	TGCAGTGCTAGAGATCTTACACTAGCCCCCAATGAGCAGTTCTTC	CSARDLTLAPNEQFF
NA	TRBD1	TRBJ2-1	TRBV4-1	TGCGCCAGCAGCTTGGGACAGGCGAGCTCCTACAATGAGCAGTTCTTC	CASSLGQASSYNEQFF
NA	TRBD2	TRBJ2-7	TRBV6-5	TGTGCCAGCGCGAGGGGCGGGAGCGAGCAGTACTTC	CASARGGSEQYF
NA	NA	TRBJ2-5	TRBV3-1	TGTGCCAGCAGCCAAGAGGAGGGGGCCCAAGAGACCCAGTACTTC	CASSQEEGAQETQYF
NA	TRBD1	TRBJ2-1	TRBV7-8	TGTGCCAGCAGCTTACCGATTTATCAGGGGGCGTATTTCTACAATGAGCAGTTCTTC	CASSLPIYQGAYFYNEQFF
NA	NA	TRBJ1-4	TRBV20-1	TGCAGTGCTAGTCTCCAGTCAACTAATGAAAAACTGTTTTTT	CSASLQSTNEKLFF
few	TRBD1	TRBJ2-5	TRBV15	TGTGCCACCAGCAGAGAACTGTCAGGGGGTGCGGAGACCCAGTACTTC	CATSRELSGGAETQYF
few	NA	TRBJ1-6	TRBV2	TGTGCCAGCAGCGAAAACTCCGCCGGCAGTTATAATTCACCCCTCCACTTT	CASSENSAGSYNSPLHF
NA	TRBD2	TRBJ2-1	TRBV7-8	TGTGCCAGCAGCGCACGGGGGGTCCCGTACAATGAGCAGTTCTTC	CASSARGVPYNEQFF
NA	NA	TRBJ1-2	TRBV2	TGTGCCAGCAGTGAATGGGGGCCGACCTATGGCTACACCTTC	CASSEWGPTYGYTF
few	NA	TRBJ2-3	TRBV10-3	TGTGCCATCAGTGAGATCCCGCGAGCAGATACGCAGTATTTT	CAISEIPRADTQYF
NA	NA	TRBJ2-1	TRBV2	TGTGCCAGCAGGAGGGGCAGCAATGAGCAGTTCTTC	CASRRGSNEQFF
few	NA	TRBJ1-1	TRBV29-1	TGCAGCGTTGAGGGGGGGGACACTGAAGCTTTCTTT	CSVEGGDTEAFF
few	TRBD2	TRBJ2-5	TRBV6-5	TGTGCCAGCAGCCACAGGGGACTAGCGGAAGAGACCCAGTACTTC	CASSHRGLAEETQYF
NA	TRBD1	TRBJ1-3	TRBV13	TGTGCCAGCAGCTACGGACAGGCCGTCTCTGGAAACACCATATATTTT	CASSYGQAVSGNTIYF
NA	NA	TRBJ2-3	TRBV14	TGTGCCAGCAGCCAAGAGACCGGGAGTCCCGGAGATACGCAGTATTTT	CASSQETGSPGDTQYF
NA	NA	TRBJ2-3	TRBV18	TGTGCCAGCTCACCACCTTGGGGGGAGGACACAGATACGCAGTATTTT	CASSPPWGEDTDTQYF
once	NA	TRBJ1-2	TRBV12-5	TGTGCTAGTGGTCCTACGGGACACCTCTATGGCTACACCTTC	CASGPTGHLYGYTF
many	TRBD2	TRBJ2-1	TRBV7-3	TGTGCCAGCAGCGCGGGACTAGCGGGAGCTGGTGAGCAGTTCTTC	CASSAGLAGAGEQFF
NA	TRBD2	TRBJ2-5	TRBV9	TGTGCCAGCAGCGAGCCCTTAGCGGGAGCTCGGGAGACCCAGTACTTC	CASSEPLAGARETQYF
NA	TRBD1	TRBJ1-4	TRBV7-2	TGTGCCAGCAGCTCCTTAGGGGGCTATACTAATGAAAAACTGTTTTTT	CASSSLGGYTNEKLFF
few	NA	TRBJ2-5	TRBV3-1	TGTGCCAGCAGCCAAGTAACTTGGACCAGTCACGAGACCCAGTACTTC	CASSQVTWTSHETQYF
few	TRBD1	TRBJ1-3	TRBV25-1	TGTGCCAGCAGTGAATTTGGGACAGTCTCTGGAAACACCATATATTTT	CASSEFGTVSGNTIYF
few	NA	TRBJ1-2	TRBV4-3	TGCGCCAGCAGCCAAGCTTCGGGGTTCTCTGGTGGCTACACCTTC	CASSQASGFSGGYTF
NA	TRBD2	TRBJ2-1	TRBV27	TGTGCCAGCAGTTACGAGACTAGCGGATACAATGAGCAGTTCTTC	CASSYETSGYNEQFF
few	NA	TRBJ2-7	TRBV13	TGTGCCAGCAGCCCTCGCGATGGGATGTTCGAGCAGTACTTC	CASSPRDGMFEQYF
NA	TRBD1	TRBJ2-7	TRBV29-1	TGCAGCGCATCCGGGACAGGGGCCTACGAGCAGTACTTC	CSASGTGAYEQYF